One sample yielded the 9 T cell receptor beta chains listed below, sequenced in a study of blood T cell repertoires in COVID-19. Sequencing used immunoSEQ multiplex PCR; TCRdb keeps in-frame clones, though not all of them. The table has around 270,000 clones, roughly four fifths seen once. What was sequenced was peripheral blood. Source of these receptors: a person aged 70 to 79 with COVID-19, enrolled during active disease.

The gene calls are TRBV7-2 and TRBJ1-1; D unclear. Between the trimmed V and J ends, which lost 7 bases and 0 bases, there was a span of 12 bases. The CDR3 contains 14 residues. Germline loops: CDR1 SGHTA, CDR2 FQGNSA. CDR3 region: CASTLLNMNTEAFF. Here the CDR3 DNA reads TGTGCCAGCACCCTCTTAAACATGAACACTGAAGCTTTCTTT.

V is TRBV5-1 and J is TRBJ2-5; 10 bases line up with TRBD1. The CDR3 spans 16 residues. With 1 base clipped from V and 5 bases from J, the junction kept 8 bases outside the gene matches. Per the germline V gene, CDR1 is SGHRS and CDR2 is YFSETQ. CDR3 sequence (DNA): TGCGCCAGCAGCTTGAAATCAGGGACAGGGGCCGAGACCCAGTACTTC. Encoded protein: CASSLKSGTGAETQYF.

The chain is built from TRBV28 and TRBJ1-2; D remains ambiguous. The V gene's germline CDR1 is MDHEN and CDR2 SYDVKM. The CDR3 loop spans 13 amino acids. V was shortened by 8 bases and J by 7 bases, with 17 bases between the two germline ends. The CDR3 nucleotides read TGTGCCAGCGAAAGACCGGGGATGGCTGGCTACACCTTC. Amino acid sequence: CASERPGMAGYTF.

This chain joins TRBV5-6 and TRBJ2-5, with D possibly TRBD2 on 6 matching bases. The V end was cut by 2 bases, the J end by 1 base, with 12 bases between. Germline values: CDR1 SGHDT, CDR2 YYEEEE. The CDR3 covers 15 residues. The CDR3 DNA follows: TGTGCCAGCAGCTTTAGCGGCAGGACCCAAGAGACCCAGTACTTC. Translated, it gives CASSFSGRTQETQYF.

The chain links TRBV6-2 or TRBV6-3 to TRBJ1-3, with D hard to call. Trimming cost V 5 bases and J 9 bases, with 14 bases left between them. The CDR3 runs to 13 residues. The V gene's germline CDR1 is MNHEY and CDR2 SVGEGT. CDR3 in amino acids: CASSKRIGSTIYF. In DNA form, the CDR3 reads TGTGCCAGCAGTAAGCGTATCGGGAGCACCATATATTTT.

The chain joins TRBV20-1 to TRBJ1-2, with a possible D match to TRBD1 (5 bases). V dropped 4 bases and J dropped 7 bases, with 10 bases sitting between them. The CDR3 contains 11 residues. The germline gives CDR1 DFQATT, CDR2 SNEGSKA (reference sequence). CDR3 in amino acids: CSATGLGGYTF. The CDR3 DNA is TGCAGTGCTACAGGGTTGGGTGGCTACACCTTC.

The V and J genes are TRBV7-9 and TRBJ1-3; 7 bases line up with TRBD1. From germline, CDR1 is SEHNR and CDR2 FQNEAQ (reference sequence). Losses at the gene ends were 5 bases for V and 3 bases for J; bases not matched to a gene: 10. The CDR3 length is 16 residues. DNA of the CDR3: TGTGCCAGCAGCCAAGAGACAGGGACGGGTGGAAACACCATATATTTT. Translated: CASSQETGTGGNTIYF.

The CDR3 DNA sequence: TGTGCCAGCAGCCAAGTCTTACTAGCGGGGCCACGCCACAATGAGCAGTTCTTC. The encoded protein is CASSQVLLAGPRHNEQFF. The chain recombines TRBV3-1 (or the pseudogene TRBV3-2) with TRBJ2-1; 10 bases map to TRBD2. CDR3 length equals 18 residues. J was trimmed by 5 bases and V by 1 base; bases with no gene match: 11. Germline loops: CDR1 LGHDT, CDR2 YNNKEL (reference sequence).

The chain is built from TRBV12-3 or TRBV12-4 and TRBJ2-7, with D tentatively TRBD2 (7 bases). The CDR3 spans 13 residues. V was trimmed by 2 bases and J by 7 bases, leaving 12 bases between them. The CDR3 DNA sequence: TGTGCCAGCAGTTTAAGGGGGGAGGGAGAGCAGTACTTC. This translates into CASSLRGEGEQYF.